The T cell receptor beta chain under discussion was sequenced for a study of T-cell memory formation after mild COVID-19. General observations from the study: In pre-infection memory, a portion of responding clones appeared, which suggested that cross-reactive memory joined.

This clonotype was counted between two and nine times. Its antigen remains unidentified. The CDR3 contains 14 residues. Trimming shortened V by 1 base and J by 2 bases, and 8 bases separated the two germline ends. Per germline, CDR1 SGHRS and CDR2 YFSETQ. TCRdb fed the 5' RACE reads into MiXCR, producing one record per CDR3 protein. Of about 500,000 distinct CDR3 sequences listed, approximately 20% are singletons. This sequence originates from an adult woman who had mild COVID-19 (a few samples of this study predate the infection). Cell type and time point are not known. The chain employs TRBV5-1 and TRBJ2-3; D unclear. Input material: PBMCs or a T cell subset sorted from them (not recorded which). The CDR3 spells CASSLNTITDTQYF. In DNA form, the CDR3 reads TGCGCCAGCAGCTTGAACACCATCACAGATACGCAGTATTTT.